This T cell receptor beta chain was sequenced in a study of T cells after yellow fever vaccination. Study-level information: SMART-Seq v4 Ultra Low Input handled preparation of low-cell-number fractions. Study-wide findings and caveats: Reappearance after the booster was seen for most primary-vaccination clones, at 95% to 97% CD4 and around 90% CD8.

A process of 5'RACE template switching, which added a universal primer site and UMIs, was used to make TCR cDNA. TCRdb analysed the 5' RACE reads with MiXCR anew, one entry per CDR3 protein. The table lists 140,000 to 150,000 distinct CDR3 sequences, approximately 6.6% of them singletons. To note about this clonotype: Its antigen is currently unknown.

Trimming pared 9 bases from V and 0 bases from J, leaving 18 bases between. Germline V CDR1 and CDR2: LGHNA, YNFKEQ. The CDR3 is made up of 16 amino acids. The starting material was CD4+ T cells sorted from PBMCs, obtained 10 days after the yellow fever booster vaccination. The sequence was obtained from a man between 25 and 39 years old who received the YFV17D yellow fever vaccine. The chain recombines TRBV4-2 with TRBJ2-1; D possibly uses TRBD1 or TRBD2 (5 bases each). CDR3 bases: TGTGCCAGGGGCCCGGGGCTCTTCAGCTCCTACAATGAGCAGTTCTTC. It codes for CARGPGLFSSYNEQFF.